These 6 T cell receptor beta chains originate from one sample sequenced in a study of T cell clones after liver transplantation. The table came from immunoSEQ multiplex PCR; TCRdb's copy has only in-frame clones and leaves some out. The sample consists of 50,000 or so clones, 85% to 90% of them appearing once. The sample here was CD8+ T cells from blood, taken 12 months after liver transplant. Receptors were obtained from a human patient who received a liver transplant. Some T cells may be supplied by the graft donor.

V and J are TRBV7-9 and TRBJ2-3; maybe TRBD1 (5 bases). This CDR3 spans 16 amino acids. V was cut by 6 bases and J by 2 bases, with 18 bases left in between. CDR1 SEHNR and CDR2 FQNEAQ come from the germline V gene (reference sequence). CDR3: CASREDPGWVTDTQYF. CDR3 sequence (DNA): TGTGCCAGCAGAGAGGACCCAGGGTGGGTCACAGATACGCAGTATTTT. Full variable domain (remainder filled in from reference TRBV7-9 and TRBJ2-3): DTGVSQNPRHKITKRGQNVTFRCDPISEHNRLYWYRQTLGQGPEFLTYFQNEAQLEKSRLLSDRFSAERPKGSFSTLEIQRTEQGDSAMYLCASREDPGWVTDTQYFGPGTRLTVL.

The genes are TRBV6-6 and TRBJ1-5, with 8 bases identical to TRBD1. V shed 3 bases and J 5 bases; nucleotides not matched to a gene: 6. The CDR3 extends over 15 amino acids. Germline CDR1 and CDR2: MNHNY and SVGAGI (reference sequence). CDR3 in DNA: TGTGCCAGCAGTTATGCTCAGGGGGCCTATCAGCCCCAGCATTTT. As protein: CASSYAQGAYQPQHF.

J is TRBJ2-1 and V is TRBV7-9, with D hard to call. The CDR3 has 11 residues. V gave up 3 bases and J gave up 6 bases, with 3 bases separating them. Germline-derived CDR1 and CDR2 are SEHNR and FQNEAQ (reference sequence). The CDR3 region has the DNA TGTGCCAGCAGCTTTCTCAATGAGCAGTTCTTC. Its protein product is CASSFLNEQFF.

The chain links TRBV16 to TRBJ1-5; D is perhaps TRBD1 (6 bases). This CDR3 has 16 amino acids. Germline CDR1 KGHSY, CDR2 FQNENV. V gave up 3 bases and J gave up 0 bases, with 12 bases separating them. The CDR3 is CASSQSPGDSNQPQHF. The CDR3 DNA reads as TGTGCCAGCAGCCAGTCCCCAGGGGATAGCAATCAGCCCCAGCATTTT. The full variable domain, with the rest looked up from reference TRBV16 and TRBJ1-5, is GEEVAQTPKHLVRGEGQKAKLYCAPIKGHSYVFWYQQVLKNEFKFLISFQNENVFDETGMPKERFSAKCLPNSPCSLEIQATKLEDSAVYFCASSQSPGDSNQPQHFGDGTRLSIL.

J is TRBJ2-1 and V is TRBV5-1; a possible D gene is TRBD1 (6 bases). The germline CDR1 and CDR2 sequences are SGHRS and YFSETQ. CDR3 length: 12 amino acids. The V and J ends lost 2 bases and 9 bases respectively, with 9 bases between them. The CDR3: CASSFEGGEQFF. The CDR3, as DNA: TGCGCCAGCAGCTTTGAAGGGGGTGAGCAGTTCTTC.

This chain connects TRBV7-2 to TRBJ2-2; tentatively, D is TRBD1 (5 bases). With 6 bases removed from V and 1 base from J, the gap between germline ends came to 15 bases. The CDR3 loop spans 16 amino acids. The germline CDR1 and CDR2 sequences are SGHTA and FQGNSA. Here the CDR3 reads CASRPPRGENTGELFF. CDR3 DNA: TGTGCCAGCAGACCCCCTAGGGGTGAGAACACCGGGGAGCTGTTTTTT. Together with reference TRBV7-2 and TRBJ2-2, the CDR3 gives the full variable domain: GAGVSQSPSNKVTEKGKDVELRCDPISGHTALYWYRQSLGQGLEFLIYFQGNSAPDKSGLPSDRFSAERTGGSVSTLTIQRTQQEDSAVYLCASRPPRGENTGELFFGEGSRLTVL.